This TCR beta chain emerged from a study of blood T cell repertoires in COVID-19. Overall study: COVID-19 samples collected from the United States, Italy and Spain covered acute and convalescent phases. T cells, B-cell-depleted T cells, or PBMCs provided the cDNA or gDNA that served as material.

Germline V gene sequence: CDR1 SNHLY, CDR2 FYNNEI. The CDR3 has 15 amino acids. With V trimmed by 6 bases and J by 2 bases, 8 bases remained unmatched. In the authors' methods: Reference gene primer amplification gave nucleated cell count estimates. Clones were read by immunoSEQ multiplex PCR, and TCRdb kept only the in-frame ones, dropping some. V and J calls and clone size are given by that table; D and trimming were obtained from the DNA. The table has around 140,000 clones, about 76% seen once. The chain uses TRBV2 and TRBJ1-1; 8 bases map to TRBD1. The sample comprised peripheral blood. This receptor was obtained from a woman in her sixties with active or convalescent COVID-19. CDR3 sequence reads: CASRETGQGNTEAFF. The CDR3 DNA reads TGTGCCAGCAGGGAAACTGGACAGGGAAACACTGAAGCTTTCTTT.